The text below deals with one T cell receptor (beta chain). In the authors' workflow: Cell counts per sample came from amplifying reference gene primers. Repertoires were generated with immunoSEQ multiplex PCR, while TCRdb's copy carries only in-frame clones and drops some. V and J calls and clone size follow that table, whereas D and trimming were derived from the DNA. The sample holds 300,000 to 400,000 clones, almost 90% seen once. This record belongs to a study of blood T cell repertoires in COVID-19. Whole-study context: The United States, Italy and Spain supplied acute and convalescent COVID-19 samples. The cDNA or gDNA used as material had been derived from T cells, B-cell-depleted T cells, or PBMCs.

During active infection, Seattle patients enrolled and were then monitored through disease. The CDR3 sequence is 15 residues long. Germline CDR1 reads LGHNA; CDR2 reads YSLEER. Germline trimming cut 2 bases from V and 9 bases from J; bases unmatched to any gene: 4. The clonotype was recovered from a woman in her 70s with COVID-19, enrolled during active disease. The chain couples TRBV4-3 to TRBJ1-6, with 10 bases fitting TRBD1. The sample comprised peripheral blood. The DNA of the CDR3 is TGCGCCAGCAGCCAAACGGGACAGGGGCCTTCACCCCTCCACTTT. It is translated as CASSQTGQGPSPLHF.